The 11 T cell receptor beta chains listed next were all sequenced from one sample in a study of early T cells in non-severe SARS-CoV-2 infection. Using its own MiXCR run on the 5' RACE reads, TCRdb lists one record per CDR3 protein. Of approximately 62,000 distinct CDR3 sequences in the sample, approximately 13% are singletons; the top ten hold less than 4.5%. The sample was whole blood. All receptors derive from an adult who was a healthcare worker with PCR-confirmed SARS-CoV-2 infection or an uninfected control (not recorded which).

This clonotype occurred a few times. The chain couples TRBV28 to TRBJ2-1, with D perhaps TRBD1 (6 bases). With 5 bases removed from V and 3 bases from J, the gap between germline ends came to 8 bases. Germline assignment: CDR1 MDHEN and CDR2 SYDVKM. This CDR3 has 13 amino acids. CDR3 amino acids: CASSRTVYNEQFF. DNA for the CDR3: TGTGCCAGCAGTAGGACAGTCTACAATGAGCAGTTCTTC.

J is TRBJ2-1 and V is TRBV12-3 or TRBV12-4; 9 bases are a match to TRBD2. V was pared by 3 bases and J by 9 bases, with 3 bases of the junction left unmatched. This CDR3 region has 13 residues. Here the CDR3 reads CASSFGTSFEQFF. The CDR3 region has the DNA TGTGCCAGCAGTTTTGGGACTAGCTTTGAGCAGTTCTTC.

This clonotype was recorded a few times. The CDR3 DNA reads TGTGCCAGCAGCTCAGGGACGGATAATCAGCCCCAGCATTTT. Translated, it gives CASSSGTDNQPQHF. This sequence joins TRBV7-7 and TRBJ1-5; D perhaps matches TRBD1 (5 bases). The V end was cut by 4 bases, the J end by 4 bases, with 11 bases between. The V gene's germline CDR1 is SSHAT and CDR2 FNYEAQ (reference sequence). The length of the CDR3 is 14 residues.

The CDR3 sequence: CASSSLWGLAGANEQFF. Written as DNA, the CDR3 is TGTGCCAGCAGCTCCCTTTGGGGTCTAGCGGGAGCCAATGAGCAGTTCTTC. This chain links TRBV3-1 with TRBJ2-1; 10 bases are shared with TRBD2. Per germline, CDR1 LGHDT and CDR2 YNNKEL (reference sequence). The CDR3 covers 17 residues. V lost 5 bases, J lost 6 bases, and 13 bases stayed unmatched.

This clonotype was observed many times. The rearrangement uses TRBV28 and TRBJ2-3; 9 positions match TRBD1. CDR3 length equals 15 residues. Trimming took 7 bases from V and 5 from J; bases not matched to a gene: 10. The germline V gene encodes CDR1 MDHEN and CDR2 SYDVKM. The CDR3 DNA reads TGTGCCAGCATGAGTTGGGGACAGGGAGGAGATACGCAGTATTTT. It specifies CASMSWGQGGDTQYF.

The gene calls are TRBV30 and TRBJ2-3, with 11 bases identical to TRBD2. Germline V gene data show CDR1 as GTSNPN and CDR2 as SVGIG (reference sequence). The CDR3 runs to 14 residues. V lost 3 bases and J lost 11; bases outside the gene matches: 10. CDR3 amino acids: CAWRAWGLADVQYF. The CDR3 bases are TGTGCCTGGAGGGCCTGGGGACTAGCGGATGTGCAGTATTTT.

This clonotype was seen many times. CDR3 bases: TGCGCCAGCAGCTTCAACAGCGACTCAAGGGAGCAGTACTTC. Residues: CASSFNSDSREQYF. The V call is TRBV5-1, the J call TRBJ2-7; no reliable D call. Germline values: CDR1 SGHRS, CDR2 YFSETQ. The CDR3 runs to 14 residues. The ends were cut back, 2 bases at V and 7 bases at J, with 16 bases in the middle.

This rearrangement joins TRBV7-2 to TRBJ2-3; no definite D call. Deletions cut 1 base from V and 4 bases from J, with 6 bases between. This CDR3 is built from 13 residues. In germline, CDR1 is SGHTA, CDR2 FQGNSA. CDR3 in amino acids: CASSLGYSDTQYF. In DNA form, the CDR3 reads TGTGCCAGCAGCTTAGGGTATTCAGATACGCAGTATTTT.

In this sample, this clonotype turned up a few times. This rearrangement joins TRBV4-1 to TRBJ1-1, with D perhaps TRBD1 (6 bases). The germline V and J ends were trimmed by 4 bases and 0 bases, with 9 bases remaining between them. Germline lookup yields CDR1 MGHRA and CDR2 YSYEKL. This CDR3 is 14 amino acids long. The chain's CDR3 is CASSLSGVNTEAFF. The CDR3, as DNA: TGCGCCAGCAGCCTCTCAGGGGTGAACACTGAAGCTTTCTTT.

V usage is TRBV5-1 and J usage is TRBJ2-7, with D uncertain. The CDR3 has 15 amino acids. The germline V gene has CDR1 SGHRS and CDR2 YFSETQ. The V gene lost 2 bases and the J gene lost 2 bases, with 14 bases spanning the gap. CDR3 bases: TGCGCCAGCAGCTTCACATCAGGAGAGGCCTACGAGCAGTACTTC. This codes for CASSFTSGEAYEQYF. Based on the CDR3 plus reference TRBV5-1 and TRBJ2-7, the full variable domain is KAGVTQTPRYLIKTRGQQVTLSCSPISGHRSVSWYQQTPGQGLQFLFEYFSETQRNKGNFPGRFSGRQFSNSRSEMNVSTLELGDSALYLCASSFTSGEAYEQYFGPGTRLTVT.

DNA of the CDR3: TGTGCCAGTAGTGCCCGCCACGGAGGGACCTACAATGAGCAGTTCTTC. It yields the protein CASSARHGGTYNEQFF. The V call is TRBV19, the J call TRBJ2-1, with a tentative D call TRBD2 (6 bases). The CDR3 has 16 residues. V was shortened by 5 bases and J by 2 bases, with 16 bases between the two germline ends. Germline V CDR1 and CDR2: LNHDA, SQIVND (reference sequence).